This T cell receptor (beta chain) was sequenced in a study of immune evolution from preneoplasia to lung adenocarcinoma. Study conclusions and caveats: Top clone frequencies peaked in normal lung, apparently declining through invasive adenocarcinoma.

A note on this clone: Its target is not known.

V shed 2 bases and J shed 5 bases, with 13 bases lying between them. The germline CDR1 and CDR2 sequences are SGDLS and YYNGEE. The CDR3 extends over 14 amino acids. Only in-frame clones appear in the TCRdb table, and some are missing; sequencing was by immunoSEQ multiplex PCR. The data show approximately 11,000 clones, roughly 85% seen once. The sequencing input was FFPE minimally invasive lung adenocarcinoma tissue. The sequence derives from a person between 65 and 79 years old with lung adenocarcinoma. This chain links TRBV9 with TRBJ2-5; no reliable D call. The CDR3 loop reads CASSVLPSQETQYF. CDR3 nucleotide sequence: TGTGCCAGCAGCGTTTTACCCTCCCAGGAGACCCAGTACTTC.